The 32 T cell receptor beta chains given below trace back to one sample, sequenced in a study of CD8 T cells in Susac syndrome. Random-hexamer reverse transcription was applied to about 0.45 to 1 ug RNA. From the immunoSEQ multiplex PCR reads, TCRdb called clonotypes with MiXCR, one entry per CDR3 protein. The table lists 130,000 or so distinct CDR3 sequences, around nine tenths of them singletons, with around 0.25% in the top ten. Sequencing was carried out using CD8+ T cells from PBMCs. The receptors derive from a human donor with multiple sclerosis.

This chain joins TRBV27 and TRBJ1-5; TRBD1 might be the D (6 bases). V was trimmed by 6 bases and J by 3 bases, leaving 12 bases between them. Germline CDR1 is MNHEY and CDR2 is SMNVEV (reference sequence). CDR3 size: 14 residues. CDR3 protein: CASSLRGDNQPQHF. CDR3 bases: TGTGCCAGCAGCCTTAGGGGGGACAATCAGCCCCAGCATTTT.

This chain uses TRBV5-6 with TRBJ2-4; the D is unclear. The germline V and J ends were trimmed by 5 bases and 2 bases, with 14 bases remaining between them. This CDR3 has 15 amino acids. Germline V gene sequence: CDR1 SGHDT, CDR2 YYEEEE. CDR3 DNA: TGTGCCAGCAGTTTAGACGGTCCCACCAAAAACATTCAGTACTTC. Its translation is CASSLDGPTKNIQYF.

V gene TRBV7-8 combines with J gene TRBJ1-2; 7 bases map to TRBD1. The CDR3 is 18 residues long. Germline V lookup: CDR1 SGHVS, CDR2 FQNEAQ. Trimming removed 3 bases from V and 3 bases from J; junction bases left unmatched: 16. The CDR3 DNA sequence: TGTGCCAGCAGCTTGATCCGGGACAGAAAGAGGAGGGACTATGGCTACACCTTC. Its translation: CASSLIRDRKRRDYGYTF.

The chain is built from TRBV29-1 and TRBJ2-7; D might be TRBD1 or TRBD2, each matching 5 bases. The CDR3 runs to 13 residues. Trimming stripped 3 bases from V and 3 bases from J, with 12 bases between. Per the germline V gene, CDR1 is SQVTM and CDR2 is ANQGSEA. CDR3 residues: CSVEWGPGYEQYF. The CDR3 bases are TGCAGCGTTGAGTGGGGACCTGGCTACGAGCAGTACTTC.

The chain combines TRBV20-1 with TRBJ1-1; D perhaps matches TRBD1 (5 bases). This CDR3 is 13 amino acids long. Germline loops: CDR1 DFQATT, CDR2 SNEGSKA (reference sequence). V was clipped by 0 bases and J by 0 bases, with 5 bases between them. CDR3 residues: CSARDRVNTEAFF. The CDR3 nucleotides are TGCAGTGCTAGAGACAGGGTGAACACTGAAGCTTTCTTT.

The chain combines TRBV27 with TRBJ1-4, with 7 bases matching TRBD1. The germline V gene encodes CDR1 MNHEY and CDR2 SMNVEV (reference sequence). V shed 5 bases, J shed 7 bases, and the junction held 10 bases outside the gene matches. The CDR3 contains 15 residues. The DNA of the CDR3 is TGTGCCAGCAGTCCGTCTACAGGGGACCTTGAAAAACTGTTTTTT. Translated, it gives CASSPSTGDLEKLFF.

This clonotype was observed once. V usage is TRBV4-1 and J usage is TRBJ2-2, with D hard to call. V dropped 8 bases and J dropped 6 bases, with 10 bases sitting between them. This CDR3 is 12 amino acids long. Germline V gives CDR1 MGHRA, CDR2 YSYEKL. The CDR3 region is CASSIIPGELFF. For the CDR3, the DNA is TGCGCCAGCTCCATTATCCCCGGGGAGCTGTTTTTT.

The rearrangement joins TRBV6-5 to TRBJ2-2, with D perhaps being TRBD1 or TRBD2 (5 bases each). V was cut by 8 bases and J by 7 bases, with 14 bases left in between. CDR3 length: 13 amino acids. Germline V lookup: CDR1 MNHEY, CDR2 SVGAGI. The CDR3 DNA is TGTGCCAGCGGCACGGGGCGAGACGGGGAGCTGTTTTTT. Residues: CASGTGRDGELFF.

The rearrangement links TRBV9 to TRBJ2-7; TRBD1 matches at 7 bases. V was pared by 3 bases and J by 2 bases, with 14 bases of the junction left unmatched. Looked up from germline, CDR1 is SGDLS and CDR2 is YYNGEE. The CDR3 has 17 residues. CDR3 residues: CASSGNTADRTAYEQYF. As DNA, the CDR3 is TGTGCCAGCAGCGGAAACACAGCGGACAGGACTGCCTACGAGCAGTACTTC.

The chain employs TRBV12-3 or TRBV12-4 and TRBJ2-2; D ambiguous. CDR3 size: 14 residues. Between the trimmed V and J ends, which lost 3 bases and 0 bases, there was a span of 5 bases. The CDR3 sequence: CASSLLANTGELFF. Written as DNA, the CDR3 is TGTGCCAGCAGTTTGCTAGCGAACACCGGGGAGCTGTTTTTT.

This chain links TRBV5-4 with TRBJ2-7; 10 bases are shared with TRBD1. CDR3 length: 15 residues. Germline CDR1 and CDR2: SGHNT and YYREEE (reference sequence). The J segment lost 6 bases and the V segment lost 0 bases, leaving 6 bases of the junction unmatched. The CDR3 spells CASSLAGTGVREQYF. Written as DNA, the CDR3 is TGTGCCAGCAGCTTGGCCGGGACAGGGGTCCGCGAGCAGTACTTC.

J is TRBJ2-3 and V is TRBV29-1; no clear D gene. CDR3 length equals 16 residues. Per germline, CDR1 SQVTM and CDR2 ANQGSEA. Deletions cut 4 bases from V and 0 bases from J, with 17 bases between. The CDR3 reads CSVVPISKTSTDTQYF. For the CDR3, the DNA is TGCAGCGTTGTTCCGATCTCAAAGACTAGCACAGATACGCAGTATTTT.

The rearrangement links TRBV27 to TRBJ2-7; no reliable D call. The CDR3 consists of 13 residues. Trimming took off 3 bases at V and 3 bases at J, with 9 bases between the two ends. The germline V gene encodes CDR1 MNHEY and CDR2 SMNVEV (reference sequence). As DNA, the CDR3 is TGTGCCAGCAGTTTTGGCAGTAACTACGAGCAGTACTTC. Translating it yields CASSFGSNYEQYF.

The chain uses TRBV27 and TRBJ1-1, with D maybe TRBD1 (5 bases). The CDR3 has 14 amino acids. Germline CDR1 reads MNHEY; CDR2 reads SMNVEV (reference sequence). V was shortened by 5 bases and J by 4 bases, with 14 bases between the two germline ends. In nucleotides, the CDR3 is TGTGCCAGCAGTCTCCCAGGGCCAGGCACTGAAGCTTTCTTT. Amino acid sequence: CASSLPGPGTEAFF.

The CDR3: CSVGVQGTEAFF. Here the CDR3 DNA reads TGCAGCGTTGGGGTACAGGGGACTGAAGCTTTCTTT. This chain connects TRBV29-1 to TRBJ1-1, with 7 positions matching TRBD1. The CDR3 contains 12 residues. Germline lookup yields CDR1 SQVTM and CDR2 ANQGSEA. Trimming at V came to 4 bases and at J to 5 bases, leaving 4 bases not matched to a gene.

CDR3 region: CASSTGGSNNEQFF. In nucleotides, the CDR3 is TGTGCCAGCAGTACAGGGGGTTCTAACAATGAGCAGTTCTTC. The chain carries TRBV6-5 and TRBJ2-1; TRBD1 matches 8 bases. The V gene's germline CDR1 is MNHEY and CDR2 SVGAGI. CDR3 length: 14 residues. V dropped 5 bases and J dropped 5; count of bases not matched to a gene: 5.

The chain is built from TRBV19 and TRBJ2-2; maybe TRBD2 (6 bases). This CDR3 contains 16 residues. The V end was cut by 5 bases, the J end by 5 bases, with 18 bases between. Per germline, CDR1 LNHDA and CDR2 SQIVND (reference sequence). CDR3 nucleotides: TGTGCCAGTAGTCCGAGGGAGGCAGCTATAACCGGGGAGCTGTTTTTT. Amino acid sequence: CASSPREAAITGELFF.

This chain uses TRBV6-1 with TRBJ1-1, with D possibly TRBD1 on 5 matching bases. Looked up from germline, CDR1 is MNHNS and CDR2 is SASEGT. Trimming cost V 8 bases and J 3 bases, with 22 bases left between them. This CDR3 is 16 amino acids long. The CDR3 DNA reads TGTGCCAGCGCATACGGGGGAGAGGGGTCCCACACTGAAGCTTTCTTT. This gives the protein CASAYGGEGSHTEAFF.

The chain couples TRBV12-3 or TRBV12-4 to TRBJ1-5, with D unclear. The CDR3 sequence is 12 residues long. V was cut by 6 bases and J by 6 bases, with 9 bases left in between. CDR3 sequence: CASRPGSQPQHF. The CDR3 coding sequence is TGTGCCAGCAGGCCGGGTTCTCAGCCCCAGCATTTT.

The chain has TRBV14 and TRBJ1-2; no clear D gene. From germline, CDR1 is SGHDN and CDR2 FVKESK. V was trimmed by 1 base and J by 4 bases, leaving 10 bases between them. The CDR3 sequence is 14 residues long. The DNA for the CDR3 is TGTGCCAGCAGCCAAGTAACAGCGATCTATGGCTACACCTTC. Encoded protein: CASSQVTAIYGYTF.

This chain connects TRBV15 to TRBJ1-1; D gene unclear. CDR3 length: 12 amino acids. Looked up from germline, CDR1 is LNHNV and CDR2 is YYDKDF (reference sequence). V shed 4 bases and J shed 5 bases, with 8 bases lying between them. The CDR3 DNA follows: TGTGCCACCAGCACCTTGGGGACTGAAGCTTTCTTT. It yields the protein CATSTLGTEAFF.

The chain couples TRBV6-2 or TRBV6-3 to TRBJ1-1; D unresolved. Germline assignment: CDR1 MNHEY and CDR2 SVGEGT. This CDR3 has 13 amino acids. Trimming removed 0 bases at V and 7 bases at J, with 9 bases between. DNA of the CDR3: TGTGCCAGCAGTTACTCCTCTCGGAGTGAAGCTTTCTTT. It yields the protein CASSYSSRSEAFF.

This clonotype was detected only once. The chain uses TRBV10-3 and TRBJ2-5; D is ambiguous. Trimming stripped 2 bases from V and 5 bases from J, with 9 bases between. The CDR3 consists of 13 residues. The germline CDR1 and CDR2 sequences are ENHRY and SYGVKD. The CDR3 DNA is TGTGCCATCAGTGAGGGCCGTTTGGAGACCCAGTACTTC. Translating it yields CAISEGRLETQYF.

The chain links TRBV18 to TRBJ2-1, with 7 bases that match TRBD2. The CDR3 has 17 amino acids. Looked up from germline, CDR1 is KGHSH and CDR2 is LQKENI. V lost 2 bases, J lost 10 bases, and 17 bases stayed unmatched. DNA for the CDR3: TGTGCCAGCTCACCATCGGAAAGCGGGACTCACCCCAGGGAGCAGTTCTTC. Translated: CASSPSESGTHPREQFF.

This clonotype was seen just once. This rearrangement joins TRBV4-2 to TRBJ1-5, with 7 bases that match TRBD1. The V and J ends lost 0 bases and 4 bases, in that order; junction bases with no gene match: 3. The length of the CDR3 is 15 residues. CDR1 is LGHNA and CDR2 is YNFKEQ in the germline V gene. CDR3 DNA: TGTGCCAGCAGCCAAGATGGGACAGCTAATCAGCCCCAGCATTTT. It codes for CASSQDGTANQPQHF.

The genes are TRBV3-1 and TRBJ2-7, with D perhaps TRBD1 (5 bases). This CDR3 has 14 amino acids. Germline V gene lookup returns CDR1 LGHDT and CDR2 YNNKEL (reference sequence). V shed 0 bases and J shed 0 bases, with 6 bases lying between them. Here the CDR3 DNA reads TGTGCCAGCAGCCAAGACCAGGGCTCCTACGAGCAGTACTTC. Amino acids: CASSQDQGSYEQYF.

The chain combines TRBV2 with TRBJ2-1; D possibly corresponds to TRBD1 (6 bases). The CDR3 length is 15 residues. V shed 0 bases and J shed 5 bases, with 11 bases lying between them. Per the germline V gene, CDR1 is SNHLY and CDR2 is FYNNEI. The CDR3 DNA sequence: TGTGCCAGCAGTGAAGCGGCCGCAGGGGACAATGAGCAGTTCTTC. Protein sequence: CASSEAAAGDNEQFF.

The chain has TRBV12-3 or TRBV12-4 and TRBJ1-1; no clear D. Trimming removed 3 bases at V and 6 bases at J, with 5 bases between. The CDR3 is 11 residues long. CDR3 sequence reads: CASSLSPEAFF. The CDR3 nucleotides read TGTGCCAGCAGTTTGAGCCCTGAAGCTTTCTTT.

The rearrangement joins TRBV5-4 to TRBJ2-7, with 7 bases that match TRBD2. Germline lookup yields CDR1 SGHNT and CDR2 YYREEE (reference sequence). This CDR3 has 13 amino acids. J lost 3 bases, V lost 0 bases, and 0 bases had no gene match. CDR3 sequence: CASSLERDYEQYF. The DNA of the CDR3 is TGTGCCAGCAGCTTGGAGCGGGACTACGAGCAGTACTTC.

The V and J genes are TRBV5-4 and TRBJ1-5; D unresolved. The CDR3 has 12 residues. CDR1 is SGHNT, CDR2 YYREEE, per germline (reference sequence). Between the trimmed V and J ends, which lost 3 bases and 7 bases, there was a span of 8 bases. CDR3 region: CASSSLSQPQHF. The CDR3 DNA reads TGTGCCAGCAGCTCCCTTTCCCAGCCCCAGCATTTT.

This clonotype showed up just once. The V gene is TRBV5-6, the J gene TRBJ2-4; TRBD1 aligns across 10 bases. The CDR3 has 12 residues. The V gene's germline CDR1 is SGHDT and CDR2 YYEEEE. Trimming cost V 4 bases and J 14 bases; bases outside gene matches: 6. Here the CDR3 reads CASSHGTGDEYF. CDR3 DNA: TGTGCCAGCAGCCACGGGACAGGGGACGAGTACTTC. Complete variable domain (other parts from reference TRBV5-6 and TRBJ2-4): DAGVTQSPTHLIKTRGQQVTLRCSPKSGHDTVSWYQQALGQGPQFIFQYYEEEERQRGNFPDRFSGHQFPNYSSELNVNALLLGDSALYLCASSHGTGDEYFGAGTRLSVL.

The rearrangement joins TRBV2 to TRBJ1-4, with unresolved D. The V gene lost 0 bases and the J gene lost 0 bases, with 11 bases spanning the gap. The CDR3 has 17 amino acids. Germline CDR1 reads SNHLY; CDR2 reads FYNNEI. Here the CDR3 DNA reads TGTGCCAGCAGTGAAGCCTCTCCCCATGCAACTAATGAAAAACTGTTTTTT. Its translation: CASSEASPHATNEKLFF.